The 25 T cell receptor beta chains presented below share a single source sample, sequenced in a study of post-analysis software for immune sequencing data. Regarding the study as a whole: Five TRBV segments, including TRBV5-6, TRBV5-1 and TRBV20-1, were more frequent in patients than controls.

Antigens for these TCRs are unknown. TCR beta cDNA libraries had unique molecular identifiers. TCRdb redid the calling of the PCR reads with MiXCR, one entry per CDR3 protein. This table has about 400,000 distinct CDR3 sequences, approximately 38% appearing once. The sequencing sample was made of blood. The receptors were sampled from a girl aged 10 to 17 with multiple sclerosis.

The rearrangement links TRBV11-1 to TRBJ2-1, with 8 nucleotides matching TRBD2. Unmatched junction bases numbered 12, after V lost 5 bases and J lost 6 bases. Germline V gene data show CDR1 as SGHAT and CDR2 as FQDESV (reference sequence). There are 16 residues in the CDR3. Here the CDR3 reads CASSRRAGAQLNEQFF. The CDR3 DNA reads TGTGCCAGCAGCCGCCGAGCGGGGGCCCAACTCAATGAGCAGTTCTTC.

This clonotype was seen more than once but under ten times. The chain is built from TRBV12-3 or TRBV12-4 and TRBJ1-5; D is unclear. V shed 1 base and J shed 3 bases, with 13 bases lying between them. The CDR3 totals 16 residues. The CDR3 loop reads CASSLVHLWPNQPQHF. CDR3 DNA sequence: TGTGCCAGCAGTTTAGTCCACCTTTGGCCCAATCAGCCCCAGCATTTT.

This clonotype was counted at least ten times. V usage is TRBV29-1 and J usage is TRBJ2-7, with D possibly matching TRBD1 (6 bases). The germline V and J ends were trimmed by 6 bases and 6 bases, with 21 bases remaining between them. The germline V gene encodes CDR1 SQVTM and CDR2 ANQGSEA. This CDR3 region has 14 residues. In DNA form, the CDR3 reads TGCAGCGTCCACGGTAGGGCAGGGGCGCGCGAGCAGTACTTC. Translating gives CSVHGRAGAREQYF.

V usage is TRBV27 and J usage is TRBJ1-2; D is possibly TRBD1 (5 bases). V dropped 8 bases and J dropped 4 bases, with 23 bases sitting between them. The CDR3 consists of 16 residues. Germline V CDR1 and CDR2: MNHEY, SMNVEV (reference sequence). The CDR3 spells CASGGEGGVMGYGYTF. As DNA, the CDR3 is TGTGCCAGCGGGGGGGAAGGTGGAGTGATGGGCTATGGCTACACCTTC.

In DNA, the CDR3 is TGTGCCAGCAGCCCCGATATCATGAACACTGAAGCTTTCTTT. It codes for CASSPDIMNTEAFF. This chain links TRBV6-6 with TRBJ1-1; D gene unclear. Germline V gene sequence: CDR1 MNHNY, CDR2 SVGAGI (reference sequence). Trimming took off 6 bases at V and 0 bases at J, with 11 bases between the two ends. This CDR3 is 14 amino acids long.

The chain joins TRBV6-5 to TRBJ2-6; D remains ambiguous. The germline CDR1 and CDR2 sequences are MNHEY and SVGAGI. The V gene lost 6 bases and the J gene lost 2 bases, with 2 bases spanning the gap. This CDR3 is built from 12 residues. DNA of the CDR3: TGTGCCAGCAGGACTGGGGCCAACGTCCTGACTTTC. Its translation: CASRTGANVLTF.

Worth noting for this clonotype: One end of the junction fails to match germline, which may point to a read error. The chain carries TRBV3-1 and TRBJ1-6; tentative D call: TRBD1 (5 bases). CDR3 size: 15 residues. The germline CDR1 and CDR2 sequences are LGHDT and YNNKEL (reference sequence). In DNA, the CDR3 is TGTGCCAGCAGGCAAGAGCCAGGGCAGAATTCTCCCCTCCACTTT. This sequence encodes CASRQEPGQNSPLHF.

This clonotype appeared a single time. The gene calls are TRBV7-3 and TRBJ2-1, with 8 bases aligning to TRBD2. CDR3 size: 15 residues. Germline lookup yields CDR1 SGHTA and CDR2 FQGTGA. Trimming at V came to 1 base and at J to 8 bases, leaving 7 bases not matched to a gene. The CDR3 sequence is CASSLSLAGWDEQFF. The CDR3 DNA reads TGTGCCAGCAGCTTAAGTCTAGCGGGTTGGGATGAGCAGTTCTTC.

The chain employs TRBV9 and TRBJ2-3; D unresolved. The CDR3 extends over 14 amino acids. Germline values: CDR1 SGDLS, CDR2 YYNGEE. V lost 2 bases to trimming and J lost 1 base, with 8 bases between them. The CDR3 DNA sequence: TGTGCCAGCAGCGTCATGTCGGGCACAGATACGCAGTATTTT. Translation: CASSVMSGTDTQYF.

This chain joins TRBV10-3 and TRBJ2-3; D unresolved. The germline CDR1 and CDR2 sequences are ENHRY and SYGVKD. CDR3 length: 14 amino acids. V lost 3 bases to trimming and J lost 3 bases, with 10 bases between them. CDR3 residues: CAISESRKTDTQYF. CDR3 in DNA: TGTGCCATCAGTGAATCGAGAAAGACAGATACGCAGTATTTT.

This clonotype has just a few counts. The genes are TRBV7-2 and TRBJ1-6, with TRBD1 as a possible D gene (6 bases). The germline gives CDR1 SGHTA, CDR2 FQGNSA. V was trimmed by 8 bases and J by 7 bases, leaving 21 bases between them. The CDR3 covers 16 residues. The CDR3 is CASLGGGKTPNSPLHF. DNA of the CDR3: TGTGCCAGCTTAGGGGGGGGGAAGACACCCAATTCACCCCTCCACTTT.

J is TRBJ2-7 and V is TRBV12-3 or TRBV12-4; D ambiguous. V gave up 4 bases and J gave up 3 bases, with 19 bases separating them. This CDR3 has 16 residues. Written as DNA, the CDR3 is TGTGCCAGCAGTTCCCGAAAAACCAGTGATGGCTACGAGCAGTACTTC. It codes for CASSSRKTSDGYEQYF.

This clonotype occurred a few times. V and J are TRBV20-1 and TRBJ1-4, with a weak D call TRBD1 (6 bases). V was pared by 5 bases and J by 8 bases, with 12 bases between. Germline assignment: CDR1 DFQATT and CDR2 SNEGSKA (reference sequence). This CDR3 has 12 residues. The CDR3 DNA follows: TGCAGTGCTGTAACAGGGAGGGAAAAACTGTTTTTT. Protein product: CSAVTGREKLFF.

Only a few counts were recorded for this clonotype. The genes are TRBV5-1 and TRBJ1-2; 7 nucleotides align to TRBD1. CDR1 is SGHRS and CDR2 is YFSETQ in the germline V gene. The CDR3 spans 16 residues. The trim removed 1 base at V and 2 bases at J, leaving 8 bases unmatched. The chain's CDR3 is CASSLLGPTGNYGYTF. CDR3 nucleotide sequence: TGCGCCAGCAGCTTGCTTGGCCCGACAGGGAACTATGGCTACACCTTC.

This clonotype was counted only a few times. The chain carries TRBV20-1 and TRBJ2-3, with unresolved D. The CDR3 covers 13 residues. Germline CDR1 is DFQATT and CDR2 is SNEGSKA (reference sequence). Deletions cut 8 bases from V and 1 base from J, with 13 bases between. CDR3 in DNA: TGCAGTCCGAGATCGGGCCGCACAGATACGCAGTATTTT. It encodes CSPRSGRTDTQYF.

This clonotype was detected a few times. This CDR3 reads CSVDSGIGTEAFF. The CDR3 DNA reads TGCAGCGTTGATTCCGGGATTGGAACTGAAGCTTTCTTT. The V call is TRBV29-1, the J call TRBJ1-1; D gene ambiguous. V lost 3 bases to trimming and J lost 5 bases, with 13 bases between them. Per germline, CDR1 SQVTM and CDR2 ANQGSEA. The length of the CDR3 is 13 residues.

Ten or more counts support this clonotype. The gene calls are TRBV3-1 and TRBJ2-7; 9 bases are a match to TRBD1. CDR1 and CDR2 from the germline V gene are LGHDT and YNNKEL (reference sequence). The CDR3 runs 14 residues. Trimming removed 6 bases from V and 2 bases from J; junction bases left unmatched: 5. CDR3 in DNA: TGTGCCAGCAGTTCGGGACAGGGAACCTACGAGCAGTACTTC. Its translation is CASSSGQGTYEQYF.

The chain uses TRBV7-9 and TRBJ1-2; 7 bases match TRBD1. The trim removed 5 bases at V and 10 bases at J, leaving 16 bases unmatched. Germline lookup yields CDR1 SEHNR and CDR2 FQNEAQ (reference sequence). The CDR3 contains 15 residues. The CDR3 is CASSLRDSRYNTYTF. In DNA, the CDR3 is TGTGCCAGCAGCCTCCGGGACAGCCGCTACAATACCTACACCTTC.

J is TRBJ1-6 and V is TRBV20-1; TRBD1 matches at 8 bases. Losses at the gene ends were 1 base for V and 2 bases for J; bases not matched to a gene: 4. CDR3 length: 16 residues. Germline CDR1 and CDR2: DFQATT and SNEGSKA (reference sequence). The CDR3 bases are TGCAGTGCTAGAGGACAGGGGAGGCCCTATAATTCACCCCTCCACTTT. It is translated as CSARGQGRPYNSPLHF.

This clonotype was found a few times. The chain uses TRBV28 and TRBJ1-1; D not resolved. Per the germline V gene, CDR1 is MDHEN and CDR2 is SYDVKM. The CDR3 contains 11 residues. V lost 3 bases and J lost 11, with 10 bases in between. The CDR3 DNA follows: TGTGCCAGCAGTTTGCCCTATATGGCTTTCTTT. Encoded protein: CASSLPYMAFF. The full variable domain, completed using reference TRBV28 and TRBJ1-1, is DVKVTQSSRYLVKRTGEKVFLECVQDMDHENMFWYRQDPGLGLRLIYFSYDVKMKEKGDIPEGYSVSREKKERFSLILESASTNQTSMYLCASSLPYMAFFGQGTRLTVV.

This CDR3 is CASSPGVEQFF. CDR3 DNA sequence: TGTGCCAGCAGCCCCGGGGTTGAGCAGTTCTTC. The rearrangement links TRBV11-2 to TRBJ2-1, with D tentatively TRBD2 (5 bases). Germline CDR1 reads SGHAT; CDR2 reads FQNNGV. The CDR3 has 11 residues. Trimming removed 5 bases from V and 9 bases from J, with 8 bases in between.

The gene calls are TRBV3-1 and TRBJ2-7; 9 positions match TRBD1. The CDR3 is 15 residues long. Germline assignment: CDR1 LGHDT and CDR2 YNNKEL (reference sequence). The J segment lost 4 bases and the V segment lost 3 bases, leaving 7 bases of the junction unmatched. CDR3 sequence: CASSHLQGAGYEQYF. CDR3 nucleotides: TGTGCCAGCAGCCACTTACAGGGGGCAGGGTACGAGCAGTACTTC.

Only a few counts were recorded for this clonotype. The CDR3 nucleotides read TGTGCCAGCAGTCGATTTGACAGCGCCTATCCGAGCAATCAGCCCCAGCATTTT. It codes for CASSRFDSAYPSNQPQHF. The genes are TRBV7-9 and TRBJ1-5; tentatively, D is TRBD1 (5 bases). The length of the CDR3 is 18 residues. In germline, CDR1 is SEHNR, CDR2 FQNEAQ (reference sequence). V lost 6 bases to trimming and J lost 1 base, with 22 bases between them.

The chain combines TRBV24-1 with TRBJ2-3; D is perhaps TRBD1 (5 bases). This CDR3 is 17 amino acids long. Germline V gives CDR1 KGHDR, CDR2 SFDVKD. V was pared by 3 bases and J by 6 bases, with 21 bases between. The CDR3 DNA is TGTGCCACCAGTGATGGGGCGGTGCAGGCCCCGGCGGATACGCAGTATTTT. It translates to CATSDGAVQAPADTQYF.

Only a few counts were recorded for this clonotype. The chain uses TRBV5-1 and TRBJ2-1; 7 bases are a match to TRBD2. The germline V gene encodes CDR1 SGHRS and CDR2 YFSETQ. V was clipped by 7 bases and J by 4 bases; unmatched bases: 5. The length of the CDR3 is 13 residues. As DNA, the CDR3 is TGCGCCAGCTTGGGGGGGGGATACAATGAGCAGTTCTTC. Translation gives CASLGGGYNEQFF.